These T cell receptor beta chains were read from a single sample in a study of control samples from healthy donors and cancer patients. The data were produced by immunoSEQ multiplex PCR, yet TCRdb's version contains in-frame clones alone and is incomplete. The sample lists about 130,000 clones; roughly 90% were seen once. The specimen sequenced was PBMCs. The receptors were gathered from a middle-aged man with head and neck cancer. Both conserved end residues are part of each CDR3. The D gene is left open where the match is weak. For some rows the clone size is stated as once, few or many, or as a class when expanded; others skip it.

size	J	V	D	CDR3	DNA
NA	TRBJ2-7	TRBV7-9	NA	CASSSLVDYEQYF	TGTGCCAGCAGCTCCCTTGTAGACTACGAGCAGTACTTC
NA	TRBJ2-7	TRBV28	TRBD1	CASSRMPGQGAHEQYF	TGTGCCAGCAGTCGAATGCCGGGACAGGGGGCCCACGAGCAGTACTTC
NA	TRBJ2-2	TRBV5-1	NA	CASSLFGPGELFF	TGCGCCAGCAGCTTGTTCGGACCCGGGGAGCTGTTTTTT
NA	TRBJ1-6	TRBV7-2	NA	CASSLDTQGWVSPLHF	TGTGCCAGCAGCTTAGATACACAGGGTTGGGTTTCACCCCTCCACTTT
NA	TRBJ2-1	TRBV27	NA	CASSLLGAINEQFF	TGTGCCAGCAGTCTGTTAGGGGCAATAAATGAGCAGTTCTTC
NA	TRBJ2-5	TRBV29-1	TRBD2	CSVEVTGGETQYF	TGCAGCGTTGAAGTTACGGGGGGGGAGACCCAGTACTTC
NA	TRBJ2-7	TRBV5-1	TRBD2	CASREGLFYEQYF	TGCGCCAGCAGAGAGGGACTATTTTACGAGCAGTACTTC
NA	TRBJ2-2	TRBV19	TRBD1	CASRMSSGQGALGTGELFF	TGTGCCAGTAGAATGTCATCAGGACAGGGGGCCTTGGGCACCGGGGAGCTGTTTTTT
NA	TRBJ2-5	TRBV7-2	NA	CASSFGSIYGETQYF	TGTGCCAGCAGCTTCGGTAGTATCTATGGAGAGACCCAGTACTTC
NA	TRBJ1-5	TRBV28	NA	CASTQEAYYDQPQHF	TGTGCCAGCACCCAAGAAGCTTATTATGATCAGCCCCAGCATTTT
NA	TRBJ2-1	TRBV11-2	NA	CASAERPGNEQFF	TGTGCCTCCGCGGAACGTCCTGGTAATGAGCAGTTCTTC
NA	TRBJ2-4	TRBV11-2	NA	CGVNSATDSAKNIQYF	TGTGGTGTGAACAGCGCGACAGATTCAGCCAAAAACATTCAGTACTTC
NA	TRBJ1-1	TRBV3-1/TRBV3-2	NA	CASSHLQEAFF	TGTGCCAGCAGCCACCTACAAGAAGCTTTCTTT
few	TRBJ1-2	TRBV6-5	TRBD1	CASSPGTAFYGYTF	TGTGCCAGCAGTCCAGGGACAGCTTTCTATGGCTACACCTTC
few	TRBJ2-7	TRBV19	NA	CASSPRHPYEQYF	TGTGCCAGTAGTCCGCGACACCCTTACGAGCAGTACTTC
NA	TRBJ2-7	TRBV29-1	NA	CSVEEGSPYEQYF	TGCAGCGTTGAAGAGGGTTCCCCCTACGAGCAGTACTTC
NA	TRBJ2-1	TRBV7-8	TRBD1	CASSLRQGASSYNEQFF	TGTGCCAGCAGCTTAAGGCAGGGGGCGAGCTCCTACAATGAGCAGTTCTTC
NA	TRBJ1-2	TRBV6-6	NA	CASIGQNYGYTF	TGTGCCAGCATCGGACAAAACTATGGCTACACCTTC
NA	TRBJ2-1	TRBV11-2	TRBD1	CASSGQGKSNEQFF	TGTGCCAGCAGCGGACAGGGTAAATCAAATGAGCAGTTCTTC
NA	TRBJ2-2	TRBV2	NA	CASSKTRTGNTGELFF	TGTGCCAGCAGCAAGACTCGGACGGGGAACACCGGGGAGCTGTTTTTT
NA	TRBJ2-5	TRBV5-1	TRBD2	CASSLEGTSGGQETQYF	TGCGCCAGCAGCTTGGAAGGGACTAGCGGGGGCCAAGAGACCCAGTACTTC
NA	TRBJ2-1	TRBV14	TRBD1	CASSHRDRAGNEQFF	TGTGCCAGCAGCCACCGGGACAGGGCAGGCAATGAGCAGTTCTTC
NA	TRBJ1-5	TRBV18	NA	CASSPKGVGSGGQPQHF	TGTGCCAGCTCACCAAAGGGGGTTGGGTCGGGTGGTCAGCCCCAGCATTTT
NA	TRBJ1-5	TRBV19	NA	CASSMGGESNQPQHF	TGTGCCAGTAGTATGGGAGGGGAAAGCAATCAGCCCCAGCATTTT
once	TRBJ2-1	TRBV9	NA	CASGPQGNEQFF	TGTGCCAGCGGGCCTCAGGGGAATGAGCAGTTCTTC
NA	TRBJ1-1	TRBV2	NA	CASKRGQTGSAEAFF	TGTGCCAGCAAAAGAGGTCAGACAGGCTCGGCTGAAGCTTTCTTT
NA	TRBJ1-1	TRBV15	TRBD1	CATSRGGGQGAFF	TGTGCCACCAGCAGAGGTGGAGGACAGGGAGCTTTCTTT
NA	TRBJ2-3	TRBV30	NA	CAWSRRSDTQYF	TGTGCCTGGAGTAGGCGGAGCGATACGCAGTATTTT
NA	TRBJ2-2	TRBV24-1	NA	CATSDLRLGGELFF	TGTGCCACCAGTGATTTAAGGCTTGGCGGGGAGCTGTTTTTT
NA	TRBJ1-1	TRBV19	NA	CASGAEGPTEAFF	TGTGCCAGTGGGGCGGAGGGGCCCACTGAAGCTTTCTTT
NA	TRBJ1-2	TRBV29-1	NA	CSVSSGQDYGYTF	TGCAGCGTGAGCTCGGGGCAGGACTATGGCTACACCTTC
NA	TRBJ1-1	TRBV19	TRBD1	CASRPRQGGTEAFF	TGTGCCAGTAGACCACGACAGGGGGGGACTGAAGCTTTCTTT
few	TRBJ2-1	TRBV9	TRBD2	CASSMGLAGGFYDEQFF	TGTGCCAGCAGCATGGGACTAGCGGGGGGGTTTTACGATGAGCAGTTCTTC
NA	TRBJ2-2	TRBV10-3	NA	CAISKDRGPGELFF	TGTGCCATCAGCAAGGACCGGGGCCCCGGGGAGCTGTTTTTT
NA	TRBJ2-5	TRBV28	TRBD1	CASIPGTGEETQYF	TGTGCCAGCATCCCCGGGACAGGGGAAGAGACCCAGTACTTC
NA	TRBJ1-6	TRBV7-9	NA	CASSPRGSYNSPLHF	TGTGCCAGCAGCCCCCGGGGCTCCTATAATTCACCCCTCCACTTT
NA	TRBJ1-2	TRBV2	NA	CASSPAGVLSYGYTF	TGTGCCAGCAGTCCGGCCGGGGTCCTTAGCTATGGCTACACCTTC
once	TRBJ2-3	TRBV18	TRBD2	CASLRQTPAGDAAQYF	TGTGCCAGCTTGAGGCAGACCCCAGCGGGAGATGCTGCGCAGTATTTT
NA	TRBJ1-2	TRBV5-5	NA	CASSPRGSQDYGYTF	TGTGCCAGCAGTCCAAGAGGATCTCAGGACTATGGCTACACCTTC
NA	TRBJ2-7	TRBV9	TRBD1	CASSATGVEQYF	TGTGCCAGCAGCGCAACAGGGGTCGAGCAGTACTTC
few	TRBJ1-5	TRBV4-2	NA	CASSQKWGQPQHF	TGTGCCAGCAGCCAGAAGTGGGGACAGCCCCAGCATTTT
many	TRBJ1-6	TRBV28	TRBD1	CASREDRGNSPLHF	TGTGCCAGCAGGGAGGACAGGGGTAATTCACCCCTCCACTTT
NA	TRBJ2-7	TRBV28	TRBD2	CASSSIGFGLAGYEQYF	TGTGCCAGCAGTTCAATAGGGTTTGGGCTAGCGGGCTACGAGCAGTACTTC
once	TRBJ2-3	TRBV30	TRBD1	CAWIPFAGQGITDTQYF	TGTGCCTGGATTCCGTTTGCGGGACAGGGTATCACAGATACGCAGTATTTT
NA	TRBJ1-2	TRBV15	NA	CATSRAYGSEGFRDYGYTF	TGTGCCACCAGCAGAGCTTACGGGTCAGAAGGATTTAGGGACTATGGCTACACCTTC
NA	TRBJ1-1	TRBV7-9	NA	CASSSPTKGKTSEAFF	TGTGCCAGCAGCTCGCCCACGAAGGGCAAGACCTCTGAAGCTTTCTTT
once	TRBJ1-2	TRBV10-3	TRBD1	CAIRQTGNYGYTF	TGTGCCATCAGGCAGACAGGGAACTATGGCTACACCTTC
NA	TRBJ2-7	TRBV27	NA	CASSFAENYEQYF	TGTGCCAGCAGTTTCGCCGAGAATTACGAGCAGTACTTC
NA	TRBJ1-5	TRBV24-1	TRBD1	CATSDPRTGGGQPQHF	TGTGCCACCAGTGACCCGAGGACAGGGGGTGGTCAGCCCCAGCATTTT
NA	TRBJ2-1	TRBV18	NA	CASSPSLGNEQFF	TGTGCCAGCTCACCATCCCTAGGCAATGAGCAGTTCTTC
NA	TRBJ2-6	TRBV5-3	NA	CARSLSHSGANVLTF	TGTGCCAGAAGCCTGAGCCACTCTGGGGCCAACGTCCTGACTTTC
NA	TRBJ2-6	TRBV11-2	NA	CASSLLGLSGANVLTF	TGTGCCAGCAGCTTATTAGGGCTCTCTGGGGCCAACGTCCTGACTTTC
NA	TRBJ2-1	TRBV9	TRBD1	CASSGPGQGFYEQFF	TGTGCCAGCAGCGGACCGGGACAGGGGTTCTATGAGCAGTTCTTC
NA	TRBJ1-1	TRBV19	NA	CASRFLSSLMNTEAFF	TGTGCCAGTAGATTTTTATCAAGTCTTATGAACACTGAAGCTTTCTTT
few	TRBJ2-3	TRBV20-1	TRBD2	CSASGSGRGTDTQYF	TGCAGTGCTAGTGGTAGCGGGAGAGGGACAGATACGCAGTATTTT